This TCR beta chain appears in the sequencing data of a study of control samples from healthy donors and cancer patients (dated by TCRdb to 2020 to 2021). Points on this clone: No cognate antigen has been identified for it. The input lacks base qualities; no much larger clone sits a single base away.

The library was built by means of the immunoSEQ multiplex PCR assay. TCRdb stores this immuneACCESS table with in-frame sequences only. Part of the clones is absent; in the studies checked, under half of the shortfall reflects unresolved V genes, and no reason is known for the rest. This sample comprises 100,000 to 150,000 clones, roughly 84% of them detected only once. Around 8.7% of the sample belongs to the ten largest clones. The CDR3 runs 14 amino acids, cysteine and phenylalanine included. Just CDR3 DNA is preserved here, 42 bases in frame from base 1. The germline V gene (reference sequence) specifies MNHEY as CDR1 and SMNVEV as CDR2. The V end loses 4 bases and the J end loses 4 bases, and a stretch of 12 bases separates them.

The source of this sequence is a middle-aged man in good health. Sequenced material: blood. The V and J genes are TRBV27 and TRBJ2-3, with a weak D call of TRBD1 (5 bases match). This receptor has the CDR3 CASSSWQGADTQYF. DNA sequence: TGTGCCAGCAGTTCGTGGCAGGGTGCAGATACGCAGTATTTT.